The entry below describes one T cell receptor (beta chain). Its matching antigen is unknown. This specimen belongs to a study of cytomegalovirus exposure and HLA in healthy donors. The trim removed 2 bases at V and 8 bases at J, leaving 5 bases unmatched. The germline CDR1 and CDR2 sequences are GTSNPN and SVGIG (reference sequence). The CDR3 covers 13 residues. The study, taken as a whole, reports: In vitro experiments confirmed that three CMV-associated chains were specific for CMV antigens. It was approximately 160 TCR beta chains that were listed as cytomegalovirus-associated.

The study ran its PCR with 60 Vbeta and 13 Jbeta primers. TCRdb keeps only in-frame clones here, not all; method: immunoSEQ multiplex PCR. The data hold about 160,000 clones, with 80% to 85% observed a single time. J is TRBJ1-3 and V is TRBV30, with 8 bases that match TRBD1. This TCR was recovered from a male donor in good health and CMV-seropositive. The sequenced material came from PBMCs. The CDR3 DNA reads TGTGCCTGGAGTCCACAGGGGGAAGACACCATATATTTT. Protein: CAWSPQGEDTIYF. Drawing the rest from reference TRBV30 and TRBJ1-3, the complete variable domain is SQTIHQWPATLVQPVGSPLSLECTVEGTSNPNLYWYRQAAGRGLQLLFYSVGIGQISSEVPQNLSASRPQDRQFILSSKKLLLSDSGFYLCAWSPQGEDTIYFGEGSWLTVV.